This TCR beta chain appears in the sequencing data of a study of T cell changes during pregnancy in multiple sclerosis. Clones were sequenced by immunoSEQ multiplex PCR, and TCRdb holds only the in-frame ones, with some missing. In the table there are about 93,000 clones, approximately 92% of which are singletons. This CDR3 is built from 18 residues. The trim removed 5 bases at V and 4 bases at J, leaving 20 bases unmatched. The germline gives CDR1 SEHNR, CDR2 FQNEAQ (reference sequence). Sequences were derived from peripheral blood, sampled after pregnancy. V and J are TRBV7-9 and TRBJ2-7, with TRBD1 identical over 7 bases. This TCR was sampled from a female donor with multiple sclerosis, enrolled in a pregnancy study. The CDR3 sequence is CASSLNPFSLTGMYEQYF. Written as DNA, the CDR3 is TGTGCCAGCAGCCTTAACCCCTTTTCCTTGACAGGGATGTACGAGCAGTACTTC.